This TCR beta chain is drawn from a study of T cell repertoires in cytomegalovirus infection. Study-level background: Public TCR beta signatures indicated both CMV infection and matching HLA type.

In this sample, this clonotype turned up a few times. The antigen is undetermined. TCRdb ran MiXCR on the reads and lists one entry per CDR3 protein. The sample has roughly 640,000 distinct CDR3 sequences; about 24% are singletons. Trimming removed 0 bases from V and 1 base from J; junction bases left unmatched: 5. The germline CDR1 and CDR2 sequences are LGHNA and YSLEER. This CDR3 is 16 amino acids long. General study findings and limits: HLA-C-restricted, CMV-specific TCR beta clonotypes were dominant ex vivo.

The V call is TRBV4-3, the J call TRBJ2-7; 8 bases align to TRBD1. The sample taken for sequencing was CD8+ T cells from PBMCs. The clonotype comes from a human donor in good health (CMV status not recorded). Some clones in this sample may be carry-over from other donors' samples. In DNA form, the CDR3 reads TGCGCCAGCAGCCAAGATCGGGACAGGTGGTCCTACGAGCAGTACTTC. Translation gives CASSQDRDRWSYEQYF.